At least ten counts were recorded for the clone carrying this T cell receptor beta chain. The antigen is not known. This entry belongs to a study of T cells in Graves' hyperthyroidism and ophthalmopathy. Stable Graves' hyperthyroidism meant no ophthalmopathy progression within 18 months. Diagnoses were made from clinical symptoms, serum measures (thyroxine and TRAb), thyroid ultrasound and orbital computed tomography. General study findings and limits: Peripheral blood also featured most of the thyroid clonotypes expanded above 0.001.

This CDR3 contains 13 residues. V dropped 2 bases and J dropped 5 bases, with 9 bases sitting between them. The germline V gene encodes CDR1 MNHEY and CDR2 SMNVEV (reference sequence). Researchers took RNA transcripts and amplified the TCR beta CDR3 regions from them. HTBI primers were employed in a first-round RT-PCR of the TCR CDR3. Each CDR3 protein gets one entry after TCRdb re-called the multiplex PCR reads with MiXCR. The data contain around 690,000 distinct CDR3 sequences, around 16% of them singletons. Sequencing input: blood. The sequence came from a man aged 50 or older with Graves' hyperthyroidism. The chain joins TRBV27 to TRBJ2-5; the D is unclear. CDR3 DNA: TGTGCCAGCAGTTTAGATTTTTTGGAGACCCAGTACTTC. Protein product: CASSLDFLETQYF.